Below, 31 T cell receptor beta chains from the same sample are listed, as sequenced in a study of a mutant IDH1 vaccine in newly diagnosed glioma. Their specific antigens are unknown. Here immunoSEQ multiplex PCR was the method, and the copy in TCRdb shows in-frame clones only, minus some. This table holds more than 40,000 clones, roughly 73% found once. As to time point: week 5, during vaccination. In the vaccine, a single dose held 300 ug of the mutant IDH1 20-mer peptide, along with topical imiquimod. The sample consisted of PBMCs, taken from a glioma patient whose treatment included an IDH1 peptide vaccine. These receptors came from a woman in her thirties or forties with glioma.

V and J are TRBV5-1 and TRBJ1-2, with D possibly TRBD1 on 5 matching bases. The CDR3 totals 16 residues. Per germline, CDR1 SGHRS and CDR2 YFSETQ. V gave up 0 bases and J gave up 4 bases, with 16 bases separating them. The CDR3 here is CASSLEGPLYIYGYTF. The DNA of the CDR3 is TGCGCCAGCAGCTTGGAGGGGCCGTTGTACATCTATGGCTACACCTTC.

The J gene is TRBJ2-7, the V gene TRBV11-2; unclear D gene. From germline, CDR1 is SGHAT and CDR2 FQNNGV. CDR3 size: 11 residues. Trimming pared 5 bases from V and 3 bases from J, leaving 5 bases between. The CDR3 loop reads CASSRHYEQYF. The CDR3 DNA reads as TGTGCCAGCAGCCGACACTACGAGCAGTACTTC. Full variable domain (missing parts from reference TRBV11-2 and TRBJ2-7): EAGVAQSPRYKIIEKRQSVAFWCNPISGHATLYWYQQILGQGPKLLIQFQNNGVVDDSQLPKDRFSAERLKGVDSTLKIQPAKLEDSAVYLCASSRHYEQYFGPGTRLTVT.

The chain carries TRBV4-3 and TRBJ2-6; unclear D gene. CDR1 and CDR2 (germline): LGHNA, YSLEER. The ends were cut back, 0 bases at V and 0 bases at J, with 6 bases in the middle. The CDR3 is made up of 16 amino acids. The CDR3 region has the DNA TGCGCCAGCAGCCAAGATGAGAGCTCTGGGGCCAACGTCCTGACTTTC. It is translated as CASSQDESSGANVLTF.

This sequence joins TRBV7-9 and TRBJ2-4, with 7 bases identical to TRBD2. Germline V lookup: CDR1 SEHNR, CDR2 FQNEAQ (reference sequence). Unmatched junction bases numbered 7, after V lost 1 base and J lost 1 base. The CDR3 length is 17 residues. The CDR3, as DNA: TGTGCCAGCAGCTTAGGCGGGAGCGGATGGGCCAAAAACATTCAGTACTTC. It yields the protein CASSLGGSGWAKNIQYF.

This rearrangement joins TRBV7-9 to TRBJ1-2; no firm D call. This CDR3 contains 11 residues. V lost 7 bases and J 4 bases, leaving 7 bases between the germline ends. In germline, CDR1 is SEHNR, CDR2 FQNEAQ (reference sequence). CDR3 residues: CASTRGYGYTF. CDR3 bases: TGTGCCAGCACTAGAGGCTATGGCTACACCTTC.

This clone is classed as medium-sized. The V gene is TRBV27, the J gene TRBJ1-2, with D possibly TRBD1 on 5 matching bases. Trimming removed 5 bases at V and 2 bases at J, with 12 bases between. Germline loops: CDR1 MNHEY, CDR2 SMNVEV (reference sequence). The CDR3 is 14 residues long. CDR3 bases: TGTGCCAGCAGTACGCAGGGTGCAAACTATGGCTACACCTTC. Translating it yields CASSTQGANYGYTF.

This rearrangement joins TRBV6-5 to TRBJ2-3; 8 positions agree with TRBD2. Losses at the gene ends were 5 bases for V and 0 bases for J; bases not matched to a gene: 1. Per germline, CDR1 MNHEY and CDR2 SVGAGI. The CDR3 totals 14 residues. The CDR3 here is CASSQRGSTDTQYF. In DNA form, the CDR3 reads TGTGCCAGCAGTCAGCGGGGGAGCACAGATACGCAGTATTTT.

This sequence joins TRBV6-5 and TRBJ2-1, with a weak D call TRBD1 (5 bases). Between the trimmed V and J ends, which lost 2 bases and 9 bases, there was a span of 11 bases. The CDR3 covers 13 residues. CDR1 MNHEY and CDR2 SVGAGI come from the germline V gene. The CDR3 DNA follows: TGTGCCAGCAGTTACCCCCCGACAGCTGAGCAGTTCTTC. Protein sequence: CASSYPPTAEQFF.

The gene calls are TRBV6-1 and TRBJ1-2; tentatively, D is TRBD1 (5 bases). The CDR3 has 13 amino acids. Looked up from germline, CDR1 is MNHNS and CDR2 is SASEGT. With 9 bases removed from V and 6 bases from J, the gap between germline ends came to 17 bases. The CDR3 DNA reads as TGTGCCAGTACAACCGGGGCATGGGATGGCTACACCTTC. Its protein product is CASTTGAWDGYTF.

The rearrangement uses TRBV27 and TRBJ1-2, with D unresolved. The germline V and J ends were trimmed by 2 bases and 1 base, with 5 bases remaining between them. Germline V CDR1 and CDR2: MNHEY, SMNVEV (reference sequence). CDR3 size: 13 residues. CDR3 protein: CASSLTDNYGYTF. The CDR3 region has the DNA TGTGCCAGCAGTTTAACAGATAACTATGGCTACACCTTC.

The chain carries TRBV29-1 and TRBJ2-2; D is uncertain. CDR3 size: 15 residues. Germline-derived CDR1 and CDR2 are SQVTM and ANQGSEA. V lost 6 bases to trimming and J lost 1 base, with 15 bases between them. This CDR3 reads CSVIKGALNTGELFF. Written as DNA, the CDR3 is TGCAGCGTGATCAAGGGCGCCTTGAACACCGGGGAGCTGTTTTTT.

The chain is built from TRBV2 and TRBJ1-1, with unresolved D. The V and J ends lost 0 bases and 4 bases respectively, with 12 bases between them. CDR3 length: 15 amino acids. CDR1 SNHLY and CDR2 FYNNEI come from the germline V gene. CDR3 DNA: TGTGCCAGCAGTGAAGCCCCGTACATAGGCACTGAAGCTTTCTTT. It is translated as CASSEAPYIGTEAFF.

V usage is TRBV7-2 and J usage is TRBJ2-5, with 7 bases that match TRBD1. The V segment lost 5 bases and the J segment 2 bases; nucleotides outside the gene matches: 11. The CDR3 extends over 16 amino acids. The V gene's germline CDR1 is SGHTA and CDR2 FQGNSA. The CDR3 bases are TGTGCCAGCAGCCGCCAGACAGGGAAAGGGCAAGAGACCCAGTACTTC. Its protein product is CASSRQTGKGQETQYF.

This rearrangement joins TRBV6-1 to TRBJ1-1; D not certain. Trimming took off 3 bases at V and 0 bases at J, with 11 bases between the two ends. This CDR3 contains 15 residues. The V gene's germline CDR1 is MNHNS and CDR2 SASEGT. The CDR3 DNA reads TGTGCCAGCAGTGAGAGATTAGGGATGAACACTGAAGCTTTCTTT. Translation gives CASSERLGMNTEAFF.

The V and J genes are TRBV5-1 and TRBJ1-2; D perhaps matches TRBD1 (5 bases). V lost 3 bases to trimming and J lost 2 bases, with 11 bases between them. CDR1 is SGHRS and CDR2 is YFSETQ in the germline V gene. The CDR3 has 14 residues. CDR3 region: CASSSSQGNYGYTF. The CDR3 region has the DNA TGCGCCAGCAGCTCTTCTCAGGGCAACTATGGCTACACCTTC.

The V and J genes are TRBV2 and TRBJ1-1; 7 positions agree with TRBD1. V was clipped by 6 bases and J by 1 base; unmatched bases: 5. Per the germline V gene, CDR1 is SNHLY and CDR2 is FYNNEI. The CDR3 consists of 14 residues. CDR3 region: CASRRDSGNTEAFF. The CDR3 DNA sequence: TGTGCCAGCAGGCGGGACAGTGGGAACACTGAAGCTTTCTTT.

V is TRBV29-1 and J is TRBJ2-3, with a tentative D call TRBD2 (6 bases). Trimming pared 5 bases from V and 3 bases from J, leaving 9 bases between. The CDR3 contains 12 residues. CDR1 is SQVTM and CDR2 is ANQGSEA in the germline V gene. The chain's CDR3 is CSVLGRTDTQYF. DNA for the CDR3: TGCAGCGTTCTAGGGAGGACAGATACGCAGTATTTT.

This clone occurred a few times. The chain's CDR3 is CASSFQIGEGGEQYF. CDR3 coding DNA: TGTGCCAGCAGCTTTCAGATCGGGGAAGGGGGCGAGCAGTACTTC. The rearrangement uses TRBV7-6 and TRBJ2-7; the D gene is possibly TRBD1 (6 bases). Germline V gives CDR1 SGHVS, CDR2 FNYEAQ. V was cut by 3 bases and J by 6 bases, with 18 bases left in between. The CDR3 loop spans 15 amino acids.

The V and J genes are TRBV27 and TRBJ1-2, with D perhaps TRBD1 (6 bases). The V end lost 6 bases, the J end lost 5 bases, and 16 bases lay between the germline ends. Germline CDR1 and CDR2: MNHEY and SMNVEV (reference sequence). The CDR3 is 14 amino acids. The CDR3 loop reads CASRGGGGRYGYTF. The CDR3 bases are TGTGCCAGCAGAGGGGGTGGCGGGCGATATGGCTACACCTTC.

This clone was counted only a few times. The J gene is TRBJ1-1, the V gene TRBV10-1; D gene unclear. This CDR3 has 12 residues. Germline V CDR1 and CDR2: WNHNN, SYGVQD (reference sequence). The V end lost 3 bases, the J end lost 1 base, and 3 bases lay between the germline ends. In DNA form, the CDR3 reads TGCGCCAGCAGTGACCCGAACACTGAAGCTTTCTTT. Its translation is CASSDPNTEAFF.

The chain links TRBV6-5 to TRBJ1-1; D might be TRBD1 (5 bases). Looked up from germline, CDR1 is MNHEY and CDR2 is SVGAGI. CDR3 length equals 13 residues. The germline V and J ends were trimmed by 3 bases and 6 bases, with 11 bases remaining between them. CDR3 in amino acids: CASSYSGASEAFF. The DNA for the CDR3 is TGTGCCAGCAGTTATAGTGGGGCGTCTGAAGCTTTCTTT.

The chain couples TRBV7-8 to TRBJ2-5; 11 bases are shared with TRBD2. Germline V CDR1 and CDR2: SGHVS, FQNEAQ. V trimming: 8 bases; J trimming: 2 bases; junction bases outside the gene matches: 16. This CDR3 is 18 amino acids long. CDR3 amino acids: CASFEGDLAGGPQETQYF. The CDR3 DNA sequence: TGTGCCAGCTTCGAGGGGGATCTAGCGGGGGGACCTCAAGAGACCCAGTACTTC.

The chain is built from TRBV9 and TRBJ1-3; D gene ambiguous. Looked up from germline, CDR1 is SGDLS and CDR2 is YYNGEE. The CDR3 has 14 residues. The V and J ends lost 4 bases and 0 bases respectively, with 8 bases between them. The CDR3 DNA follows: TGTGCCAGCAGCCCAATCTTCTCTGGAAACACCATATATTTT. The encoded protein is CASSPIFSGNTIYF.

The CDR3 here is CASSSRGSSNQPQHF. The CDR3 DNA reads TGTGCCAGCAGTTCTAGAGGCTCGAGCAATCAGCCCCAGCATTTT. The V and J genes are TRBV7-8 and TRBJ1-5; D gene unclear. The germline V gene encodes CDR1 SGHVS and CDR2 FQNEAQ. Trimming removed 6 bases from V and 1 base from J, with 13 bases in between. CDR3 length: 15 residues. The variable domain in full, completed from reference TRBV7-8 and TRBJ1-5, reads GAGVSQSPRYKVAKRGQDVALRCDPISGHVSLFWYQQALGQGPEFLTYFQNEAQLDKSGLPSDRFFAERPEGSVSTLKIQRTQQEDSAVYLCASSSRGSSNQPQHFGDGTRLSIL.

The chain is built from TRBV25-1 and TRBJ2-7, with 7 bases aligning to TRBD1. Looked up from germline, CDR1 is MGHDK and CDR2 is SYGVNS. This CDR3 has 15 amino acids. V dropped 2 bases and J dropped 6; count of bases not matched to a gene: 10. Written as DNA, the CDR3 is TGTGCCAGCAGTGAACAGGGGGTCCACAGGTTCGAGCAGTACTTC. This sequence encodes CASSEQGVHRFEQYF.

This chain links TRBV7-9 with TRBJ2-1; D remains unclear. This CDR3 spans 15 amino acids. The germline gives CDR1 SEHNR, CDR2 FQNEAQ (reference sequence). The ends were cut back, 5 bases at V and 2 bases at J, with 13 bases in the middle. The CDR3 bases are TGTGCCAGCAGCCTTTGGGCCCCTCCCTACAATGAGCAGTTCTTC. Amino acid sequence: CASSLWAPPYNEQFF.

The chain employs TRBV10-3 and TRBJ2-7, with D uncertain. V lost 2 bases, J lost 2 bases, and 16 bases lay in between. CDR1 is ENHRY, CDR2 SYGVKD, per germline. The CDR3 spans 16 residues. CDR3 region: CAISEPSRSSTYEQYF. The CDR3 DNA follows: TGTGCCATCAGTGAGCCATCAAGAAGCAGCACCTACGAGCAGTACTTC.

V gene TRBV6-6 combines with J gene TRBJ2-5; 8 bases line up with TRBD2. Germline-derived CDR1 and CDR2 are MNHNY and SVGAGI (reference sequence). The CDR3 runs 15 residues. J was trimmed by 9 bases and V by 0 bases; bases with no gene match: 9. The CDR3 sequence: CASSYSKRGGTAQYF. In DNA form, the CDR3 reads TGTGCCAGCAGTTACTCGAAACGGGGGGGGACGGCCCAGTACTTC.

By share of the sample, this clone is medium-sized. The V gene is TRBV30, the J gene TRBJ2-3; weak D call: TRBD1 (7 bases). CDR1 and CDR2 from the germline V gene are GTSNPN and SVGIG (reference sequence). The CDR3 is 16 amino acids. V was cut by 0 bases and J by 6 bases, with 19 bases left in between. The CDR3 DNA follows: TGTGCCTGGAGTGTACGGAGGGGGCCAGGCAAGGATACGCAGTATTTT. Its translation is CAWSVRRGPGKDTQYF.

The chain recombines TRBV7-2 with TRBJ1-1; D call uncertain. This CDR3 spans 12 amino acids. Trimming shortened V by 7 bases and J by 1 base, and 7 bases separated the two germline ends. Germline lookup yields CDR1 SGHTA and CDR2 FQGNSA. The CDR3 reads CASIRRNTEAFF. CDR3 coding DNA: TGTGCCAGCATAAGGAGGAACACTGAAGCTTTCTTT.

The rearrangement uses TRBV9 and TRBJ1-5; D perhaps matches TRBD1 (6 bases). This CDR3 has 14 residues. Between the trimmed V and J ends, which lost 1 base and 7 bases, there was a span of 12 bases. Germline V gene lookup returns CDR1 SGDLS and CDR2 YYNGEE. The CDR3 sequence is CASSVKGGSQPQHF. As DNA, the CDR3 is TGTGCCAGCAGCGTAAAAGGGGGGTCGCAGCCCCAGCATTTT. Using reference TRBV9 and TRBJ1-5 for the parts outside the CDR3, the full variable domain is DSGVTQTPKHLITATGQRVTLRCSPRSGDLSVYWYQQSLDQGLQFLIQYYNGEERAKGNILERFSAQQFPDLHSELNLSSLELGDSALYFCASSVKGGSQPQHFGDGTRLSIL.